The 25 T cell receptor beta chains listed next were all sequenced from one sample in a study of blood T cell repertoires in COVID-19. TCRdb's copy holds only in-frame clones and misses some; the assay was immunoSEQ multiplex PCR. The sample records about 230,000 clones, approximately 81% being singletons. Sequencing used peripheral blood. These receptors all come from a woman of 80 years or more with active or convalescent COVID-19.

The V gene is TRBV27, the J gene TRBJ2-7, with D possibly TRBD2 on 6 matching bases. Germline V lookup: CDR1 MNHEY, CDR2 SMNVEV (reference sequence). The CDR3 has 14 amino acids. V was cut by 6 bases and J by 4 bases, with 16 bases left in between. CDR3 protein: CASRNRGEDYEQYF. Here the CDR3 DNA reads TGTGCCAGCAGGAACCGCGGGGAGGATTACGAGCAGTACTTC.

This chain uses TRBV4-3 with TRBJ2-2, with D unclear. Trimming removed 2 bases from V and 3 bases from J, with 10 bases in between. CDR3 length: 15 amino acids. Germline V gene lookup returns CDR1 LGHNA and CDR2 YSLEER. The CDR3 spells CASSQIATYTGELFF. CDR3 sequence (DNA): TGCGCCAGCAGCCAAATCGCTACTTACACCGGGGAGCTGTTTTTT.

A few counts support this clone. The chain joins TRBV11-2 to TRBJ1-5; D is undetermined. The CDR3 runs to 17 residues. V was cut by 0 bases and J by 2 bases, with 14 bases left in between. CDR1 and CDR2 (germline): SGHAT, FQNNGV. The CDR3, as DNA: TGTGCCAGCAGCTTAGATGCGACTCCGAGGGGCAATCAGCCCCAGCATTTT. Amino acid sequence: CASSLDATPRGNQPQHF.

The chain combines TRBV5-4 with TRBJ2-7; no firm D call. Trimming took 0 bases from V and 4 from J, leaving 11 bases between them. The CDR3 sequence is 14 residues long. The germline V gene encodes CDR1 SGHNT and CDR2 YYREEE (reference sequence). The CDR3 coding sequence is TGTGCCAGCAGCTTGGATCTAACCCTATACGAGCAGTACTTC. As protein: CASSLDLTLYEQYF.

The rearrangement links TRBV6-5 to TRBJ1-5; a weak D match, TRBD1 (5 bases). V was shortened by 7 bases and J by 6 bases, with 19 bases between the two germline ends. CDR1 is MNHEY and CDR2 is SVGAGI in the germline V gene. The CDR3 length is 15 residues. The CDR3 DNA reads TGTGCCAGCACCGAGAGTCGGGGGGGTGGTCAGCCCCAGCATTTT. Translation gives CASTESRGGGQPQHF.

The J gene is TRBJ1-2, the V gene TRBV6-5; TRBD1 matches at 7 bases. Germline CDR1 and CDR2: MNHEY and SVGAGI. The trim removed 8 bases at V and 2 bases at J, leaving 8 bases unmatched. CDR3 length: 14 amino acids. The DNA for the CDR3 is TGTGCCAGCCTACCGGGACAGACCAACTATGGCTACACCTTC. Translation: CASLPGQTNYGYTF.

This chain links TRBV7-2 with TRBJ2-5; 14 nucleotides match TRBD2. The CDR3 has 18 amino acids. The V segment lost 5 bases and the J segment 5 bases; nucleotides outside the gene matches: 13. Germline CDR1 and CDR2: SGHTA and FQGNSA. CDR3 sequence (DNA): TGTGCCAGCAGCCCGTGGAGACTAGCGGGGGGGCCGGTGGAGACCCAGTACTTC. This encodes CASSPWRLAGGPVETQYF.

This chain uses TRBV5-1 with TRBJ2-7; 7 bases align to TRBD2. The V gene end was trimmed by 0 bases and the J gene end by 8 bases; junction bases not matched to a gene: 8. CDR3 length: 14 amino acids. Germline V gene lookup returns CDR1 SGHRS and CDR2 YFSETQ. CDR3 amino acids: CASSLGSGREQQYF. The CDR3 nucleotides are TGCGCCAGCAGCTTGGGGTCAGGGAGGGAGCAGCAGTACTTC. The full variable domain, in which reference TRBV5-1 and TRBJ2-7 provide the parts outside the CDR3, is KAGVTQTPRYLIKTRGQQVTLSCSPISGHRSVSWYQQTPGQGLQFLFEYFSETQRNKGNFPGRFSGRQFSNSRSEMNVSTLELGDSALYLCASSLGSGREQQYFGPGTRLTVT.

The chain joins TRBV4-2 to TRBJ2-3; 10 bases align to TRBD2. Trimming at V came to 3 bases and at J to 1 base, leaving 4 bases not matched to a gene. CDR1 and CDR2 from the germline V gene are LGHNA and YNFKEQ. The CDR3 runs to 16 residues. CDR3 DNA sequence: TGTGCCAGCAGCCAGGTTGGGACTAGCGGCACAGATACGCAGTATTTT. It translates to CASSQVGTSGTDTQYF.

V and J are TRBV10-3 and TRBJ1-2; TRBD1 might be the D (6 bases). CDR3 size: 15 residues. V was shortened by 1 base and J by 5 bases, with 14 bases between the two germline ends. CDR1 and CDR2 from the germline V gene are ENHRY and SYGVKD. CDR3 in amino acids: CAISEYREGLYGYTF. The CDR3 DNA sequence: TGTGCCATCAGTGAGTACAGGGAAGGACTTTATGGCTACACCTTC.

V and J are TRBV2 and TRBJ1-1, with D unclear. The CDR3 covers 14 residues. Germline V lookup: CDR1 SNHLY, CDR2 FYNNEI. V was trimmed by 4 bases and J by 2 bases, leaving 11 bases between them. CDR3 residues: CASSVTNSNTEAFF. The DNA of the CDR3 is TGTGCCAGCAGTGTGACGAACAGCAACACTGAAGCTTTCTTT.

The V call is TRBV7-3, the J call TRBJ2-4; TRBD1 agrees at 8 bases. Germline trimming cut 5 bases from V and 5 bases from J; bases unmatched to any gene: 11. CDR3 length: 16 residues. Germline lookup yields CDR1 SGHTA and CDR2 FQGTGA. The CDR3, as DNA: TGTGCCAGCAGCCGTTCGGGGACAGGATCTGAAAACATTCAGTACTTC. Its translation: CASSRSGTGSENIQYF. The complete variable domain, with remaining parts taken from reference TRBV7-3 and TRBJ2-4, reads GAGVSQTPSNKVTEKGKYVELRCDPISGHTALYWYRQSLGQGPEFLIYFQGTGAADDSGLPNDRFFAVRPEGSVSTLKIQRTERGDSAVYLCASSRSGTGSENIQYFGAGTRLSVL.

The chain uses TRBV19 and TRBJ2-3, with 7 bases that match TRBD1. The CDR3 spans 15 residues. CDR1 and CDR2 from the germline V gene are LNHDA and SQIVND (reference sequence). The J segment lost 0 bases and the V segment lost 6 bases, leaving 6 bases of the junction unmatched. CDR3 region: CASSEGAYSTDTQYF. The CDR3, as DNA: TGTGCCAGTAGCGAGGGGGCGTATAGCACAGATACGCAGTATTTT.

This chain connects TRBV5-4 to TRBJ2-1, with 11 bases that match TRBD2. V gave up 3 bases and J gave up 4 bases; unmatched junction bases: 6. CDR1 SGHNT and CDR2 YYREEE come from the germline V gene (reference sequence). This CDR3 comprises 16 residues. The CDR3 nucleotides read TGTGCCAGCAGCTCGGGCGGGACTAGCGGATACAATGAGCAGTTCTTC. Protein product: CASSSGGTSGYNEQFF.

The chain combines TRBV19 with TRBJ2-1; 9 positions agree with TRBD2. J gave up 3 bases and V 7 bases, and 7 bases lay outside the gene matches. CDR3 length: 15 residues. CDR1 is LNHDA and CDR2 is SQIVND in the germline V gene (reference sequence). The chain's CDR3 is CASTQTSGNYNEQFF. The CDR3 DNA reads as TGTGCCAGTACCCAGACTAGCGGTAACTACAATGAGCAGTTCTTC. The full variable domain, rest sourced from reference TRBV19 and TRBJ2-1, is DGGITQSPKYLFRKEGQNVTLSCEQNLNHDAMYWYRQDPGQGLRLIYYSQIVNDFQKGDIAEGYSVSREKKESFPLTVTSAQKNPTAFYLCASTQTSGNYNEQFFGPGTRLTVL.

This chain uses TRBV30 with TRBJ2-3; 8 positions agree with TRBD2. The CDR3 totals 15 residues. Looked up from germline, CDR1 is GTSNPN and CDR2 is SVGIG (reference sequence). With 0 bases clipped from V and 0 bases from J, the junction kept 2 bases outside the gene matches. The CDR3 spells CAWSVGGRSTDTQYF. CDR3 nucleotides: TGTGCCTGGAGTGTAGGCGGGAGGAGCACAGATACGCAGTATTTT.

The chain joins TRBV7-2 to TRBJ2-7; weak D call: TRBD2 (6 bases). Germline CDR1 and CDR2: SGHTA and FQGNSA. V dropped 5 bases and J dropped 1 base, with 21 bases sitting between them. The CDR3 consists of 17 residues. For the CDR3, the DNA is TGTGCCAGCAGCCCGGCAAAAGTTAGTGGGGGGTCCTACGAGCAGTACTTC. It encodes CASSPAKVSGGSYEQYF.

On this clone: The sample holds other DNA sequences that translate to the same CDR3. This rearrangement joins TRBV7-9 to TRBJ1-2; 8 positions agree with TRBD1. The trim removed 5 bases at V and 0 bases at J, leaving 8 bases unmatched. The CDR3 runs to 16 residues. Germline loops: CDR1 SEHNR, CDR2 FQNEAQ (reference sequence). Written as DNA, the CDR3 is TGTGCCAGCAGCCGGACAGGGACCGAAGCTAACTATGGCTACACCTTC. Translated, it gives CASSRTGTEANYGYTF.

The CDR3 is CASSLTGKVYEQYF. CDR3 sequence (DNA): TGTGCCAGCAGCCTGACAGGGAAGGTTTACGAGCAGTACTTC. J is TRBJ2-7 and V is TRBV11-2; 7 positions match TRBD1. This CDR3 region has 14 residues. Germline CDR1 SGHAT, CDR2 FQNNGV. Trimming removed 5 bases from V and 4 bases from J; junction bases left unmatched: 8.

V and J are TRBV7-6 and TRBJ2-7, with 11 bases that match TRBD2. The CDR3 is made up of 18 amino acids. Germline assignment: CDR1 SGHVS and CDR2 FNYEAQ. V lost 5 bases and J lost 0; bases outside the gene matches: 12. CDR3 coding DNA: TGTGCCAGCAGCCCTAACGGCGGACTAGCGGGTCTCTCCTACGAGCAGTACTTC. Its translation: CASSPNGGLAGLSYEQYF.

This clone was observed a handful of times. The J gene is TRBJ2-7, the V gene TRBV4-2, with 8 bases fitting TRBD1. In germline, CDR1 is LGHNA, CDR2 YNFKEQ. CDR3 size: 16 residues. V was pared by 2 bases and J by 0 bases, with 6 bases of the junction left unmatched. The CDR3 here is CASSQRTGTGSYEQYF. CDR3 in DNA: TGTGCCAGCAGCCAAAGGACCGGGACAGGCTCCTACGAGCAGTACTTC.

This chain connects TRBV7-2 to TRBJ2-3; the match to TRBD1 covers 9 bases. Germline V gives CDR1 SGHTA, CDR2 FQGNSA. CDR3 length: 14 amino acids. J lost 6 bases, V lost 6 bases, and 7 bases had no gene match. This chain's CDR3 is CASRRGTGWDTQYF. Written as DNA, the CDR3 is TGTGCCAGCAGAAGAGGGACAGGGTGGGATACGCAGTATTTT.

There are a few counts of this clone. This rearrangement joins TRBV5-4 to TRBJ1-6; D remains ambiguous. V dropped 0 bases and J dropped 6 bases, with 10 bases sitting between them. Germline loops: CDR1 SGHNT, CDR2 YYREEE (reference sequence). The CDR3 contains 15 residues. CDR3 in amino acids: CASSLEAAGNSPLHF. CDR3 in DNA: TGTGCCAGCAGCTTGGAGGCTGCGGGTAATTCACCCCTCCACTTT.

The chain joins TRBV24-1 to TRBJ1-5, with D perhaps matching TRBD1 (5 bases). CDR1 is KGHDR, CDR2 SFDVKD, per germline. This CDR3 is built from 13 residues. V was pared by 5 bases and J by 7 bases, with 11 bases between. CDR3 protein: CATSAGGGQPQHF. CDR3 sequence (DNA): TGTGCCACCAGTGCGGGGGGGGGACAGCCCCAGCATTTT.

The chain is built from TRBV6-2 or TRBV6-3 and TRBJ1-2, with D perhaps TRBD1 (6 bases). This CDR3 has 13 residues. Trimming cost V 6 bases and J 8 bases, with 16 bases left between them. CDR1 is MNHEY and CDR2 is SVGEGT in the germline V gene. The CDR3 nucleotides are TGTGCCAGCAGCCCTGGACAGTTGTACGGCTACACCTTC. It codes for CASSPGQLYGYTF.